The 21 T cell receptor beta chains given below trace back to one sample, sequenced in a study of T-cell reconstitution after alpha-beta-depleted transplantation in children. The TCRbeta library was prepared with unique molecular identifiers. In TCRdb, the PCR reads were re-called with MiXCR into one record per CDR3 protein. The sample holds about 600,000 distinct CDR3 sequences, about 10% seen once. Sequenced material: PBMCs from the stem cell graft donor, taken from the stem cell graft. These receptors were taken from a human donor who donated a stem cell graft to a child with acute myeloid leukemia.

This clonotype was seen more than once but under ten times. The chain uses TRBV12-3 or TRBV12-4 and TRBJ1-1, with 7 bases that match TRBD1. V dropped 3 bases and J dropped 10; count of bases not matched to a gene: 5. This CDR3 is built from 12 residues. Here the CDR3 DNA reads TGTGCCAGCAGTTTGGAGGGGGCGCGAGCTTTCTTT. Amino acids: CASSLEGARAFF.

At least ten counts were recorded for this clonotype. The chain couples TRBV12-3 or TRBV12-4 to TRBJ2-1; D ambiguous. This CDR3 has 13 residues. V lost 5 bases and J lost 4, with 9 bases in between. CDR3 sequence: CASSTIDYNEQFF. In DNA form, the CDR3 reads TGTGCCAGCAGTACGATCGATTACAATGAGCAGTTCTTC.

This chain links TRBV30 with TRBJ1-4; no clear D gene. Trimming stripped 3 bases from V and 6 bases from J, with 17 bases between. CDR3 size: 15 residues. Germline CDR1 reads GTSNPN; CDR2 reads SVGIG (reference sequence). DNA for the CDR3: TGTGCCTGGAGCGGTACAGAGAATTGGGATGAAAAACTGTTTTTT. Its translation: CAWSGTENWDEKLFF.

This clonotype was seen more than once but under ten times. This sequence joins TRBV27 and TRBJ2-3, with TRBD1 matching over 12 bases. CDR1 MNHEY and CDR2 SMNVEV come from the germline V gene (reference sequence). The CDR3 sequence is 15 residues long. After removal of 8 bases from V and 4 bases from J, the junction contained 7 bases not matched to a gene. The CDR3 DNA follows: TGTGCCAGCTGGCCCCGGGACAGGGGGCCAGATACGCAGTATTTT. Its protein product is CASWPRDRGPDTQYF.

The CDR3: CSATLSGRMETQYF. The CDR3 nucleotides read TGCAGTGCTACCCTTAGCGGGAGGATGGAGACCCAGTACTTC. The chain has TRBV20-1 and TRBJ2-5, with 10 bases matching TRBD2. CDR1 is DFQATT, CDR2 SNEGSKA, per germline (reference sequence). Trimming cost V 4 bases and J 5 bases; bases outside gene matches: 7. This CDR3 is 14 amino acids long.

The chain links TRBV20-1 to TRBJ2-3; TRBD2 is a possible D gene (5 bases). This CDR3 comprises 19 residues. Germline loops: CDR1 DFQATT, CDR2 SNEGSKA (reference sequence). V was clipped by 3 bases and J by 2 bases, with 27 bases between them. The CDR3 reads CSASPPYFYEGSNTDTQYF. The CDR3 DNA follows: TGCAGTGCTAGTCCTCCTTACTTCTACGAGGGCTCGAACACAGATACGCAGTATTTT.

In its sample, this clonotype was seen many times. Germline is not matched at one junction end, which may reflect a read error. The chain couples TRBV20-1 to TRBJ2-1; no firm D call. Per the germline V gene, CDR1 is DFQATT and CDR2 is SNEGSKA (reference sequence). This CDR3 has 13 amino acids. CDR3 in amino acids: CSARPSAYNEQFF. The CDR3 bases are TGCAGTGCTAGACCGAGCGCCTACAATGAACAGTTCTTC.

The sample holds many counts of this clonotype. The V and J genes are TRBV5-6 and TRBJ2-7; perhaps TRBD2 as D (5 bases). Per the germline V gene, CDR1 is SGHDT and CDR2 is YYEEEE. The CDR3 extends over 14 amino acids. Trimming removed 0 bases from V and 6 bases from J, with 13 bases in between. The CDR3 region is CASSLDEGIIEQYF. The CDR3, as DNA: TGTGCCAGCAGCTTGGATGAGGGCATCATCGAGCAGTACTTC.

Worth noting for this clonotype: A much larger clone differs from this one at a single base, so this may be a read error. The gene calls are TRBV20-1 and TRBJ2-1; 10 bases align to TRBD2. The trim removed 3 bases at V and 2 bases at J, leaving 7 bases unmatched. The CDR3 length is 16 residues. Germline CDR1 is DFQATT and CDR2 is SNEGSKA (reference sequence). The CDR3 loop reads CSASSPAGGAYNEQFF. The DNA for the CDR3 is TGCAGTGCTAGTTCCCCAGCGGGAGGGGCCTACAATGAGCAGTTCTTC.

Written as DNA, the CDR3 is TGTGCCTGGAGTGTCTGGGGGGCCCACTCTGGGGCCAACGTCCTGACTTTC. Translated, it gives CAWSVWGAHSGANVLTF. This sequence joins TRBV30 and TRBJ2-6; TRBD1 or TRBD2 may be the D gene (6 bases each). The CDR3 loop spans 17 amino acids. V was clipped by 0 bases and J by 0 bases, with 12 bases between them. The germline V gene has CDR1 GTSNPN and CDR2 SVGIG (reference sequence).

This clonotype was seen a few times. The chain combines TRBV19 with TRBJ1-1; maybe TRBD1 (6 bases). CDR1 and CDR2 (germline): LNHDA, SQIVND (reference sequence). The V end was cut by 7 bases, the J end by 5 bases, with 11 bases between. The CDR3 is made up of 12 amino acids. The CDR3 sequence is CASNQGWTEAFF. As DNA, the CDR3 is TGTGCCAGTAACCAGGGGTGGACTGAAGCTTTCTTT.

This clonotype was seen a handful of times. In nucleotides, the CDR3 is TGTGCCAGCAGTTATGTCGGGGGAACAAACACTGAAGCTTTCTTT. Translating it yields CASSYVGGTNTEAFF. The V and J genes are TRBV6-5 and TRBJ1-1, with a possible D match to TRBD1 (5 bases). This CDR3 is built from 15 residues. With 3 bases removed from V and 2 bases from J, the gap between germline ends came to 13 bases. The germline CDR1 and CDR2 sequences are MNHEY and SVGAGI.

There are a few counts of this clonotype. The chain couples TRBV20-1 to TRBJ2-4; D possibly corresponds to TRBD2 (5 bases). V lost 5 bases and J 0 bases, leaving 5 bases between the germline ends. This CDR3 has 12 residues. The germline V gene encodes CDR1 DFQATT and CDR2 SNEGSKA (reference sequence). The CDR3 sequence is CSAGLAKNIQYF. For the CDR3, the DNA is TGCAGTGCTGGACTAGCCAAAAACATTCAGTACTTC.

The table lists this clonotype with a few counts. In nucleotides, the CDR3 is TGCAGTGCTAGAGCCCTACAGGGGGCGTTCCAGCCCCAGCATTTT. Its translation is CSARALQGAFQPQHF. The rearrangement joins TRBV20-1 to TRBJ1-5; 9 bases are a match to TRBD1. The CDR3 has 15 residues. The germline gives CDR1 DFQATT, CDR2 SNEGSKA (reference sequence). The junction had 8 bases not matched to a gene; V was cut back by 1 base and J by 7 bases.

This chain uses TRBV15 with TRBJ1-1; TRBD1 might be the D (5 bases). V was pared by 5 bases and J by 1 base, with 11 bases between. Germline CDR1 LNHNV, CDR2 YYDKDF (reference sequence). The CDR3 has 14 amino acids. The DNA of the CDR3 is TGTGCCACCAGCCTCCGACAGACGAACACTGAAGCTTTCTTT. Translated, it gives CATSLRQTNTEAFF.

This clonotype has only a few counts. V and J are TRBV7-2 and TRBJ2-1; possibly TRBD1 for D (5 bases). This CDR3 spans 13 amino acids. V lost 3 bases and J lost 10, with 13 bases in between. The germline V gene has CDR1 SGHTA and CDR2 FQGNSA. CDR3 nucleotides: TGTGCCAGCAGCTTCTCAGGGATCTGGGAGCAGTTCTTC. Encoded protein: CASSFSGIWEQFF.

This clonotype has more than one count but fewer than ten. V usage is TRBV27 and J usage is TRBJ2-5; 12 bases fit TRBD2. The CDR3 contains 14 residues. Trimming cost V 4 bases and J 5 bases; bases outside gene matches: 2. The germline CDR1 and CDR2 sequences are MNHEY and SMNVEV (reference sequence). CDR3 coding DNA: TGTGCCAGCAGTTGGACTAGCGGGATGGAGACCCAGTACTTC. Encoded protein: CASSWTSGMETQYF.

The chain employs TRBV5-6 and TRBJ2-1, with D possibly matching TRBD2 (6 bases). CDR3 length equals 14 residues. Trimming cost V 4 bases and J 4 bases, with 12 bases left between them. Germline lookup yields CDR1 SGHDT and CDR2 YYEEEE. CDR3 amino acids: CASSRDSRYNEQFF. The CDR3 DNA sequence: TGTGCCAGCAGCCGGGACTCTAGGTACAATGAGCAGTTCTTC.

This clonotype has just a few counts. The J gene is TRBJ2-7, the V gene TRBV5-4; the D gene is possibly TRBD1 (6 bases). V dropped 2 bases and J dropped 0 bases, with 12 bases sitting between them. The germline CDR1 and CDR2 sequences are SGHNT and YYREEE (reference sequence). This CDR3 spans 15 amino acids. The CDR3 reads CASSLPQGSSYEQYF. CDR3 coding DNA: TGTGCCAGCAGCTTACCGCAGGGGAGCTCCTACGAGCAGTACTTC.

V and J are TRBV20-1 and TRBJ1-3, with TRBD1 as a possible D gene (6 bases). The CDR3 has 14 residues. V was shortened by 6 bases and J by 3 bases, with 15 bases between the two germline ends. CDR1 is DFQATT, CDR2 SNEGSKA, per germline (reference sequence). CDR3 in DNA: TGCAGTGCAAATACAGGGCTTCGTGGAAACACCATATATTTT. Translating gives CSANTGLRGNTIYF.

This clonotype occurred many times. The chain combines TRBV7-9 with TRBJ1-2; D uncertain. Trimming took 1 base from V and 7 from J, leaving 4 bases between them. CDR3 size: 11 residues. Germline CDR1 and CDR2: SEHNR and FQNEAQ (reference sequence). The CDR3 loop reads CASSLGPGYTF. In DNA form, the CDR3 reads TGTGCCAGCAGCTTAGGGCCTGGCTACACCTTC. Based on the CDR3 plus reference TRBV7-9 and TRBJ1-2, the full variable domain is DTGVSQNPRHKITKRGQNVTFRCDPISEHNRLYWYRQTLGQGPEFLTYFQNEAQLEKSRLLSDRFSAERPKGSFSTLEIQRTEQGDSAMYLCASSLGPGYTFGSGTRLTVV.